One sample yielded the 26 T cell receptor beta chains listed below, sequenced in a study of siplizumab effects on memory and regulatory T cells. TCRdb's copy holds only in-frame clones and misses some; the assay was immunoSEQ multiplex PCR. Of approximately 94,000 clones detected, 93% appear once; the ten largest clones hold 5.5% to 7.5%. Source material: CD8+ T cells sorted from blood. The receptors shown here come from a human donor in good health.

This clone was counted a few times. The V and J genes are TRBV27 and TRBJ2-2, with no clear D. The CDR3 loop spans 13 amino acids. Germline V gene lookup returns CDR1 MNHEY and CDR2 SMNVEV (reference sequence). V lost 3 bases, J lost 3 bases, and 5 bases lay in between. The CDR3 DNA reads TGTGCCAGCAGTTTGCCGTACACCGGGGAGCTGTTTTTT. Its translation is CASSLPYTGELFF.

This chain uses TRBV7-9 with TRBJ1-1; D unresolved. V lost 7 bases and J 1 base, leaving 10 bases between the germline ends. Germline V gives CDR1 SEHNR, CDR2 FQNEAQ (reference sequence). The CDR3 totals 13 residues. CDR3 DNA sequence: TGTGCCAGCAACACTATGGAGAACACTGAAGCTTTCTTT. Translation: CASNTMENTEAFF.

The rearrangement uses TRBV11-3 and TRBJ2-2, with TRBD2 matching over 10 bases. Trimming at V came to 8 bases and at J to 5 bases, leaving 8 bases not matched to a gene. This CDR3 is built from 15 residues. Germline loops: CDR1 SGHNT, CDR2 YENEEA. The CDR3 region is CASEGSGRWTGELFF. The CDR3 nucleotides are TGTGCCAGCGAGGGTAGCGGGAGGTGGACCGGGGAGCTGTTTTTT.

The chain's CDR3 is CASSQDLGTGAYEQYF. DNA for the CDR3: TGCGCCAGCAGCCAAGATCTAGGGACAGGGGCCTACGAGCAGTACTTC. The rearrangement links TRBV4-3 to TRBJ2-7; 10 positions match TRBD1. This CDR3 is 16 amino acids long. V gave up 0 bases and J gave up 2 bases; unmatched junction bases: 4. Germline values: CDR1 LGHNA, CDR2 YSLEER.

The V and J genes are TRBV5-8 and TRBJ2-1; D assignment may be TRBD1 or TRBD2 (5 bases each). The germline V gene has CDR1 SGHTS and CDR2 YDEGEE. V was cut by 0 bases and J by 6 bases, with 13 bases left in between. This CDR3 contains 15 residues. CDR3 sequence (DNA): TGTGCCAGCAGCTTGGACTCGGGACCCCGCAATGAGCAGTTCTTC. Translation: CASSLDSGPRNEQFF.

The rearrangement uses TRBV5-1 and TRBJ2-2; TRBD1 agrees at 8 bases. This CDR3 is built from 16 residues. Trimming at V came to 4 bases and at J to 0 bases, leaving 5 bases not matched to a gene. Germline V gene sequence: CDR1 SGHRS, CDR2 YFSETQ. CDR3 sequence: CASSKGQGSNTGELFF. CDR3 DNA: TGCGCCAGCAGCAAAGGACAGGGATCGAACACCGGGGAGCTGTTTTTT. Using reference TRBV5-1 and TRBJ2-2 for the parts outside the CDR3, the full variable domain is KAGVTQTPRYLIKTRGQQVTLSCSPISGHRSVSWYQQTPGQGLQFLFEYFSETQRNKGNFPGRFSGRQFSNSRSEMNVSTLELGDSALYLCASSKGQGSNTGELFFGEGSRLTVL.

This chain joins TRBV11-3 and TRBJ2-7; 11 bases line up with TRBD1. The trim removed 4 bases at V and 5 bases at J, leaving 10 bases unmatched. In germline, CDR1 is SGHNT, CDR2 YENEEA. The CDR3 has 16 amino acids. The CDR3 sequence is CASSSYGTGGSHEQYF. The CDR3 DNA follows: TGTGCCAGCAGCTCATATGGGACAGGGGGGTCCCACGAGCAGTACTTC.

This clone has a handful of counts. Here the CDR3 DNA reads TGTGCCAGTCAGAGGACGGAGGCCGGGGAGCTGTTTTTT. Translating it yields CASQRTEAGELFF. The chain combines TRBV19 with TRBJ2-2; weak D call: TRBD2 (5 bases). CDR1 LNHDA and CDR2 SQIVND come from the germline V gene (reference sequence). The ends were cut back, 8 bases at V and 6 bases at J, with 13 bases in the middle. This CDR3 spans 13 amino acids.

The rearrangement joins TRBV7-9 to TRBJ2-1, with TRBD2 matching 11 bases. Germline V gene lookup returns CDR1 SEHNR and CDR2 FQNEAQ (reference sequence). Trimming removed 5 bases from V and 7 bases from J; junction bases left unmatched: 10. The CDR3 is 16 amino acids. The CDR3 reads CASSKTSGVFGNEQFF. The CDR3 DNA follows: TGTGCCAGCAGCAAGACTAGCGGGGTCTTTGGTAATGAGCAGTTCTTC.

V gene TRBV27 combines with J gene TRBJ2-5; TRBD1 matches 7 bases. The germline gives CDR1 MNHEY, CDR2 SMNVEV (reference sequence). The CDR3 is made up of 15 amino acids. V was clipped by 6 bases and J by 1 base; unmatched bases: 8. Written as DNA, the CDR3 is TGTGCCAGCAGCCCCGGGACAGCCCGCCAAGAGACCCAGTACTTC. It encodes CASSPGTARQETQYF.

This sequence joins TRBV27 and TRBJ2-3; D perhaps matches TRBD2 (7 bases). Deletions cut 4 bases from V and 5 bases from J, with 10 bases between. From germline, CDR1 is MNHEY and CDR2 SMNVEV (reference sequence). CDR3 length equals 13 residues. CDR3 region: CASSWGGKDTQYF. The DNA of the CDR3 is TGTGCCAGCAGTTGGGGGGGCAAAGATACGCAGTATTTT.

V usage is TRBV5-5 and J usage is TRBJ2-7, with D tentatively TRBD1 (6 bases). There are 15 residues in the CDR3. Germline V gene data show CDR1 as SGHKS and CDR2 as YYEKEE (reference sequence). V was shortened by 3 bases and J by 5 bases, with 18 bases between the two germline ends. CDR3 sequence: CASSWPATGLDEQYF. The CDR3 bases are TGTGCCAGCAGCTGGCCCGCTACAGGGTTGGACGAGCAGTACTTC.

V is TRBV6-1 and J is TRBJ2-1, with 7 bases that match TRBD2. The CDR3 contains 16 residues. J lost 4 bases, V lost 3 bases, and 9 bases had no gene match. CDR1 is MNHNS, CDR2 SASEGT, per germline. The CDR3 bases are TGTGCCAGCAGTGATCCGACTAGCCCCATGTACAATGAGCAGTTCTTC. Translating it yields CASSDPTSPMYNEQFF.

This clone was picked up one time. The genes are TRBV7-9 and TRBJ2-1; D is possibly TRBD2 (6 bases). Germline lookup yields CDR1 SEHNR and CDR2 FQNEAQ (reference sequence). There are 17 residues in the CDR3. Between the trimmed V and J ends, which lost 2 bases and 0 bases, there was a span of 14 bases. The DNA of the CDR3 is TGTGCCAGCAGCTTACTCCTGGGGACTGACTCCTACAATGAGCAGTTCTTC. Translating it yields CASSLLLGTDSYNEQFF. Variable domain in full (rest from reference TRBV7-9 and TRBJ2-1): DTGVSQNPRHKITKRGQNVTFRCDPISEHNRLYWYRQTLGQGPEFLTYFQNEAQLEKSRLLSDRFSAERPKGSFSTLEIQRTEQGDSAMYLCASSLLLGTDSYNEQFFGPGTRLTVL.

This clone appeared once. The chain has TRBV13 and TRBJ1-3; 7 nucleotides align to TRBD1. The CDR3 sequence is 14 residues long. From germline, CDR1 is PRHDT and CDR2 FYEKMQ (reference sequence). J was trimmed by 0 bases and V by 9 bases; bases with no gene match: 5. This CDR3 is CASQGDLSGNTIYF. CDR3 DNA: TGTGCCAGTCAGGGGGATCTCTCTGGAAACACCATATATTTT. Based on the CDR3 plus reference TRBV13 and TRBJ1-3, the full variable domain is AAGVIQSPRHLIKEKRETATLKCYPIPRHDTVYWYQQGPGQDPQFLISFYEKMQSDKGSIPDRFSAQQFSDYHSELNMSSLELGDSALYFCASQGDLSGNTIYFGEGSWLTVV.

The genes are TRBV11-3 and TRBJ2-3; 9 bases agree with TRBD2. The J segment lost 3 bases and the V segment lost 0 bases, leaving 13 bases of the junction unmatched. This CDR3 spans 19 amino acids. The germline V gene encodes CDR1 SGHNT and CDR2 YENEEA. The CDR3 region is CASSLDVQLAGVITDTQYF. CDR3 nucleotide sequence: TGTGCCAGCAGCTTAGACGTCCAGTTAGCGGGAGTAATAACAGATACGCAGTATTTT.

The chain has TRBV4-1 and TRBJ2-1; 7 bases fit TRBD2. Germline loops: CDR1 MGHRA, CDR2 YSYEKL. This CDR3 region has 15 residues. Unmatched junction bases numbered 12, after V lost 6 bases and J lost 7 bases. CDR3 sequence: CASSQGAGLGNEQFF. The CDR3 region has the DNA TGCGCCAGCAGTCAGGGAGCGGGGCTTGGGAATGAGCAGTTCTTC.

The gene calls are TRBV30 and TRBJ1-2; 7 nucleotides agree with TRBD1. There are 14 residues in the CDR3. The junction had 7 bases not matched to a gene; V was cut back by 4 bases and J by 2 bases. CDR1 and CDR2 from the germline V gene are GTSNPN and SVGIG (reference sequence). The CDR3 loop reads CAWKGQIVNYGYTF. The CDR3 coding sequence is TGTGCCTGGAAGGGACAGATAGTCAACTATGGCTACACCTTC.

This sequence joins TRBV9 and TRBJ2-1; D gene ambiguous. The CDR3 runs 13 residues. V lost 3 bases and J lost 2, with 6 bases in between. Germline values: CDR1 SGDLS, CDR2 YYNGEE. CDR3 in amino acids: CASSAPTYNEQFF. The CDR3 nucleotides are TGTGCCAGCAGCGCACCTACCTACAATGAGCAGTTCTTC.

The chain has TRBV2 and TRBJ2-7; no clear D gene. Looked up from germline, CDR1 is SNHLY and CDR2 is FYNNEI. V lost 8 bases and J 3 bases, leaving 5 bases between the germline ends. This CDR3 is built from 10 residues. CDR3 protein: CASGDYEQYF. The DNA of the CDR3 is TGTGCCAGCGGGGACTACGAGCAGTACTTC.

This clone has only one observation. The chain combines TRBV19 with TRBJ1-3; maybe TRBD1 (6 bases). Trimming left V 4 bases short and J 0 bases short, with 16 bases between. In germline, CDR1 is LNHDA, CDR2 SQIVND (reference sequence). The CDR3 has 17 residues. CDR3 bases: TGTGCCAGTAGTACCTTTCCAGGACAGACCTCTGGAAACACCATATATTTT. Translated: CASSTFPGQTSGNTIYF.

The table lists this clone with a few counts. This rearrangement joins TRBV15 to TRBJ1-1; 7 bases match TRBD1. The germline V gene has CDR1 LNHNV and CDR2 YYDKDF (reference sequence). The V segment lost 4 bases and the J segment 2 bases; nucleotides outside the gene matches: 4. The CDR3 totals 14 residues. The CDR3 coding sequence is TGTGCCACCAGCACCGGAGGGGGCAACACTGAAGCTTTCTTT. It translates to CATSTGGGNTEAFF. Drawing the rest from reference TRBV15 and TRBJ1-1, the complete variable domain is DAMVIQNPRYQVTQFGKPVTLSCSQTLNHNVMYWYQQKSSQAPKLLFHYYDKDFNNEADTPDNFQSRRPNTSFCFLDIRSPGLGDTAMYLCATSTGGGNTEAFFGQGTRLTVV.

J is TRBJ2-7 and V is TRBV28; the D gene is possibly TRBD2 (6 bases). CDR1 MDHEN and CDR2 SYDVKM come from the germline V gene. CDR3 size: 16 residues. V was clipped by 4 bases and J by 6 bases, with 22 bases between them. CDR3 amino acids: CASSSLQTGTGGEQYF. CDR3 coding DNA: TGTGCCAGCAGTTCGCTCCAGACCGGGACTGGGGGCGAGCAGTACTTC.

This chain joins TRBV14 and TRBJ1-3; D perhaps matches TRBD1 (6 bases). The CDR3 is 16 residues long. Germline-derived CDR1 and CDR2 are SGHDN and FVKESK. Trimming removed 1 base from V and 0 bases from J, with 10 bases in between. Here the CDR3 reads CASSQGYRDSGNTIYF. The CDR3 bases are TGTGCCAGCAGCCAAGGATACAGGGACTCTGGAAACACCATATATTTT.

The gene calls are TRBV4-1 and TRBJ1-6, with 8 nucleotides matching TRBD1. Per germline, CDR1 MGHRA and CDR2 YSYEKL. CDR3 length equals 16 residues. With V trimmed by 0 bases and J by 6 bases, 4 bases remained unmatched. CDR3 loop: CASSQEGTGINSPLHF. The CDR3 DNA reads TGCGCCAGCAGCCAAGAGGGGACAGGAATTAATTCACCCCTCCACTTT.

V gene TRBV4-2 combines with J gene TRBJ1-4; TRBD1 might be the D (6 bases). The CDR3 length is 16 residues. Germline CDR1 reads LGHNA; CDR2 reads YNFKEQ. With 5 bases removed from V and 0 bases from J, the gap between germline ends came to 13 bases. CDR3 in amino acids: CASSSTRGATNEKLFF. CDR3 sequence (DNA): TGTGCCAGCAGCTCTACAAGGGGGGCAACTAATGAAAAACTGTTTTTT.